Below, 11 T cell receptor beta chains from the same sample are listed, as sequenced in a study of graft-versus-host responses after intestinal transplantation. No antigen has been assigned to these receptors. Repertoires were generated with immunoSEQ multiplex PCR, while TCRdb's copy carries only in-frame clones and drops some. The profile shows about 47,000 clones, 85% to 95% of them singletons. Sequenced here: unstimulated CD8+ T cells sorted from spleen or lymph node cells, sampled before transplant. These TCRs come from a human donor who was the organ donor for an intestinal transplant.

The chain recombines TRBV5-5 with TRBJ1-2; D remains unclear. The CDR3 extends over 13 amino acids. Trimming stripped 0 bases from V and 4 bases from J, with 7 bases between. Per the germline V gene, CDR1 is SGHKS and CDR2 is YYEKEE (reference sequence). The CDR3 protein is CASSLGQSYGYTF. DNA for the CDR3: TGTGCCAGCAGCTTGGGCCAAAGCTATGGCTACACCTTC. Full variable domain (missing parts from reference TRBV5-5 and TRBJ1-2): DAGVTQSPTHLIKTRGQQVTLRCSPISGHKSVSWYQQVLGQGPQFIFQYYEKEERGRGNFPDRFSARQFPNYSSELNVNALLLGDSALYLCASSLGQSYGYTFGSGTRLTVV.

In the case of this clone: One end of the junction does not line up with germline, which may come from a read error. The chain carries TRBV2 and TRBJ1-2; weak D call: TRBD1 (5 bases). The CDR3 has 13 residues. Germline lookup yields CDR1 SNHLY and CDR2 FYNNEI. CDR3 sequence (DNA): TGTGCCAGCATGACAGCCCTTAACTTTGGCTACACCTTC. Encoded protein: CASMTALNFGYTF.

V is TRBV11-2 and J is TRBJ1-4, with D maybe TRBD1 (5 bases). The CDR3 is 15 residues long. Trimming shortened V by 1 base and J by 3 bases, and 9 bases separated the two germline ends. Germline-derived CDR1 and CDR2 are SGHAT and FQNNGV. CDR3 residues: CASSLGGSANEKLFF. DNA of the CDR3: TGTGCCAGCAGCTTAGGGGGGTCTGCTAATGAAAAACTGTTTTTT.

This clone was picked up one time. This sequence joins TRBV6-1 and TRBJ2-7; D might be TRBD1 (6 bases). The CDR3 spans 16 residues. Trimming pared 2 bases from V and 3 bases from J, leaving 17 bases between. Looked up from germline, CDR1 is MNHNS and CDR2 is SASEGT. The CDR3 reads CASSEYYQGMNYEQYF. The DNA of the CDR3 is TGTGCCAGCAGTGAATATTACCAGGGGATGAACTACGAGCAGTACTTC.

The V call is TRBV5-5, the J call TRBJ2-3; perhaps TRBD2 as D (5 bases). The V gene lost 1 base and the J gene lost 3 bases, with 9 bases spanning the gap. This CDR3 has 14 residues. CDR1 is SGHKS, CDR2 YYEKEE, per germline (reference sequence). This chain's CDR3 is CASSLKSGTDTQYF. CDR3 coding DNA: TGTGCCAGCAGCTTGAAATCGGGAACAGATACGCAGTATTTT. The whole variable domain, filled in from reference TRBV5-5 and TRBJ2-3, reads DAGVTQSPTHLIKTRGQQVTLRCSPISGHKSVSWYQQVLGQGPQFIFQYYEKEERGRGNFPDRFSARQFPNYSSELNVNALLLGDSALYLCASSLKSGTDTQYFGPGTRLTVL.

This clone was recorded a few times. Other DNA sequences from this sample encode an identical CDR3 as well. The CDR3 nucleotides read TGTGCCAGCAGCTTAGAGGGACAGGGGACTTACGAGCAGTACTTC. Translation: CASSLEGQGTYEQYF. V gene TRBV7-2 combines with J gene TRBJ2-7, with 10 positions matching TRBD1. In germline, CDR1 is SGHTA, CDR2 FQGNSA. This CDR3 comprises 15 residues. V lost 1 base and J lost 4; bases outside the gene matches: 4.

The gene calls are TRBV6-5 and TRBJ2-4; TRBD1 matches 8 bases. V trimming: 4 bases; J trimming: 6 bases; junction bases outside the gene matches: 5. The length of the CDR3 is 14 residues. CDR1 and CDR2 from the germline V gene are MNHEY and SVGAGI. In nucleotides, the CDR3 is TGTGCCAGCAGTTCAACAGGGGGTGGAAACATTCAGTACTTC. Encoded protein: CASSSTGGGNIQYF.

The chain is built from TRBV9 and TRBJ1-6, with 8 bases identical to TRBD1. The CDR3 extends over 14 amino acids. After removal of 4 bases from V and 7 bases from J, the junction contained 4 bases not matched to a gene. Germline values: CDR1 SGDLS, CDR2 YYNGEE. The CDR3 DNA is TGTGCCAGCAGCCTCGGACAGGGCAATTCACCCCTCCACTTT. Amino acid sequence: CASSLGQGNSPLHF.

The chain is built from TRBV27 and TRBJ2-7; D perhaps matches TRBD1 (5 bases). The CDR3 length is 12 residues. From germline, CDR1 is MNHEY and CDR2 SMNVEV (reference sequence). Between the trimmed V and J ends, which lost 6 bases and 4 bases, there was a span of 10 bases. CDR3 in DNA: TGTGCCAGCAGCACTCAGGGATACGAGCAGTACTTC. It codes for CASSTQGYEQYF.

The chain combines TRBV10-2 with TRBJ1-2, with D possibly being TRBD1 (6 bases). The V and J ends lost 7 bases and 6 bases respectively, with 18 bases between them. The CDR3 contains 14 residues. The germline V gene has CDR1 WSHSY and CDR2 SAAADI. CDR3 loop: CASTMTGLRDGYTF. CDR3 nucleotides: TGCGCCAGCACGATGACAGGCCTTAGGGATGGCTACACCTTC.

The V and J genes are TRBV27 and TRBJ1-1; a weak D match, TRBD1 (5 bases). Germline CDR1 MNHEY, CDR2 SMNVEV (reference sequence). V was cut by 3 bases and J by 3 bases, with 11 bases left in between. The CDR3 covers 14 residues. In nucleotides, the CDR3 is TGTGCCAGCAGTTTGCTCCCGGGGGACACTGAAGCTTTCTTT. It specifies CASSLLPGDTEAFF.